These 16 T cell receptor beta chains originate from one sample sequenced in a study of response to subunit inactivated influenza vaccine. TCRdb processed the RT-PCR reads anew with MiXCR; each CDR3 protein has one entry. This sample carries roughly 540,000 distinct CDR3 sequences, around a quarter of them seen once, and the ten largest clones take 2.5% to 3.5%. This sample was shared with a second study, whose subject was T cells expressing NK-cell markers. From that study: UMI-tagged 5'RACE template switching yielded the TCR beta cDNA.

The sequencing here drew on CD4+ T cells sorted from PBMCs, taken roughly 12 days after vaccination. These TCRs come from a man aged 50 to 60 who received an inactivated influenza vaccine.

This clonotype was observed a few times. The chain couples TRBV9 to TRBJ2-1; 14 bases map to TRBD2. The CDR3 contains 16 residues. The V gene end was trimmed by 0 bases and the J gene end by 8 bases; junction bases not matched to a gene: 4. Germline assignment: CDR1 SGDLS and CDR2 YYNGEE. This chain's CDR3 is CASSVGGLAGAYEQFF. The CDR3 bases are TGTGCCAGCAGCGTAGGGGGACTAGCGGGAGCTTATGAGCAGTTCTTC. Together with reference TRBV9 and TRBJ2-1, the CDR3 gives the full variable domain: DSGVTQTPKHLITATGQRVTLRCSPRSGDLSVYWYQQSLDQGLQFLIQYYNGEERAKGNILERFSAQQFPDLHSELNLSSLELGDSALYFCASSVGGLAGAYEQFFGPGTRLTVL.

The J gene is TRBJ1-2, the V gene TRBV7-2; possibly TRBD1 for D (6 bases). The ends were cut back, 1 base at V and 1 base at J, with 10 bases in the middle. The CDR3 runs 15 residues. Germline V CDR1 and CDR2: SGHTA, FQGNSA. The CDR3 coding sequence is TGTGCCAGCAGCTTAGAGCAGGGGTTTAACTATGGCTACACCTTC. This encodes CASSLEQGFNYGYTF. Supplemented by reference TRBV7-2 and TRBJ1-2, the full variable domain reads GAGVSQSPSNKVTEKGKDVELRCDPISGHTALYWYRQSLGQGLEFLIYFQGNSAPDKSGLPSDRFSAERTGGSVSTLTIQRTQQEDSAVYLCASSLEQGFNYGYTFGSGTRLTVV.

The chain has TRBV7-2 and TRBJ2-7; 8 nucleotides line up with TRBD1. The CDR3 loop spans 15 amino acids. J gave up 0 bases and V 5 bases, and 6 bases lay outside the gene matches. Germline values: CDR1 SGHTA, CDR2 FQGNSA. CDR3 sequence reads: CASSRHGQGSYEQYF. The DNA for the CDR3 is TGTGCCAGCAGCCGACACGGACAGGGCTCCTACGAGCAGTACTTC.

There are many counts of this clonotype. V usage is TRBV28 and J usage is TRBJ2-7; unclear D gene. From germline, CDR1 is MDHEN and CDR2 SYDVKM. V lost 2 bases to trimming and J lost 3 bases, with 5 bases between them. CDR3 length: 12 residues. DNA of the CDR3: TGTGCCAGCAGTTTACTGGACTACGAGCAGTACTTC. It translates to CASSLLDYEQYF.

This clonotype has just a few counts. The CDR3 is CASSWGRAGDTQYF. The CDR3 DNA follows: TGTGCCAGCAGCTGGGGACGGGCGGGAGATACGCAGTATTTT. The gene calls are TRBV5-8 and TRBJ2-3; possibly TRBD1 or TRBD2 for D (5 bases each). CDR1 is SGHTS, CDR2 YDEGEE, per germline. V lost 3 bases, J lost 5 bases, and 13 bases lay in between. The CDR3 extends over 14 amino acids.

The chain couples TRBV4-2 to TRBJ2-2, with TRBD1 matching 9 bases. The length of the CDR3 is 20 residues. Germline CDR1 LGHNA, CDR2 YNFKEQ. With 2 bases clipped from V and 3 bases from J, the junction kept 16 bases outside the gene matches. CDR3 residues: CASSQRILPGQGTDTGELFF. CDR3 DNA sequence: TGTGCCAGCAGCCAACGGATTTTACCGGGACAGGGCACGGACACCGGGGAGCTGTTTTTT.

V and J are TRBV7-2 and TRBJ1-2; TRBD1 agrees at 10 bases. The CDR3 length is 13 residues. CDR1 and CDR2 (germline): SGHTA, FQGNSA. Trimming at V came to 7 bases and at J to 8 bases, leaving 7 bases not matched to a gene. Written as DNA, the CDR3 is TGTGCCAGCAAGTGGGACAGGGGATACGGCTACACCTTC. This translates into CASKWDRGYGYTF.

This clonotype came up a few times. The chain has TRBV28 and TRBJ2-3; unclear D gene. Germline-derived CDR1 and CDR2 are MDHEN and SYDVKM. Trimming took 5 bases from V and 3 from J, leaving 15 bases between them. The CDR3 is made up of 15 amino acids. CDR3 in DNA: TGTGCCAGCAGTCCGATTTCGGTTTGGACAGATACGCAGTATTTT. It is translated as CASSPISVWTDTQYF. Variable domain in full (rest from reference TRBV28 and TRBJ2-3): DVKVTQSSRYLVKRTGEKVFLECVQDMDHENMFWYRQDPGLGLRLIYFSYDVKMKEKGDIPEGYSVSREKKERFSLILESASTNQTSMYLCASSPISVWTDTQYFGPGTRLTVL.

This clonotype was counted between two and nine times. This chain uses TRBV16 with TRBJ2-3; weak D call: TRBD2 (5 bases). Germline CDR1 reads KGHSY; CDR2 reads FQNENV. Trimming stripped 0 bases from V and 0 bases from J, with 7 bases between. This CDR3 has 15 residues. CDR3 coding DNA: TGTGCCAGCAGCCAATCGAGAGGGAGCACAGATACGCAGTATTTT. This translates into CASSQSRGSTDTQYF.

This chain connects TRBV6-5 to TRBJ1-6; no clear D gene. This CDR3 has 13 amino acids. Per the germline V gene, CDR1 is MNHEY and CDR2 is SVGAGI. Trimming took 2 bases from V and 9 from J, leaving 8 bases between them. The DNA for the CDR3 is TGTGCCAGCAGTTACACCCTAGGTTCACCCCTCCACTTT. Its protein product is CASSYTLGSPLHF.

This clonotype was detected a few times. The V gene is TRBV6-2 or TRBV6-3, the J gene TRBJ1-1; maybe TRBD1 (5 bases). The CDR3 contains 11 residues. The germline V gene has CDR1 MNHEY and CDR2 SVGEGT. Trimming stripped 6 bases from V and 10 bases from J, with 12 bases between. CDR3 DNA: TGTGCCAGCAGCACCGGGACGACAGCTTTCTTT. Translated: CASSTGTTAFF.

This chain links TRBV5-1 with TRBJ2-1; TRBD2 aligns across 11 bases. The CDR3 has 18 amino acids. Germline V gene sequence: CDR1 SGHRS, CDR2 YFSETQ. Trimming cost V 2 bases and J 0 bases; bases outside gene matches: 7. CDR3 in DNA: TGCGCCAGCAGCTTCTCTAGCGGGAGGACGAGCTCCTACAATGAGCAGTTCTTC. Protein sequence: CASSFSSGRTSSYNEQFF. Using reference TRBV5-1 and TRBJ2-1 for the parts outside the CDR3, the full variable domain is KAGVTQTPRYLIKTRGQQVTLSCSPISGHRSVSWYQQTPGQGLQFLFEYFSETQRNKGNFPGRFSGRQFSNSRSEMNVSTLELGDSALYLCASSFSSGRTSSYNEQFFGPGTRLTVL.

This clonotype was picked up a small number of times. The chain links TRBV11-2 to TRBJ2-7, with TRBD1 matching 9 bases. Trimming cost V 5 bases and J 7 bases; bases outside gene matches: 12. The germline V gene encodes CDR1 SGHAT and CDR2 FQNNGV. This CDR3 has 15 residues. The CDR3 DNA sequence: TGTGCCAGCAGCCGACCCGGGACAGGGAGGTGGGAGCAGTACTTC. As protein: CASSRPGTGRWEQYF. Based on the CDR3 plus reference TRBV11-2 and TRBJ2-7, the full variable domain is EAGVAQSPRYKIIEKRQSVAFWCNPISGHATLYWYQQILGQGPKLLIQFQNNGVVDDSQLPKDRFSAERLKGVDSTLKIQPAKLEDSAVYLCASSRPGTGRWEQYFGPGTRLTVT.

The chain links TRBV7-2 to TRBJ1-4; D is unresolved. Per the germline V gene, CDR1 is SGHTA and CDR2 is FQGNSA. Trimming left V 1 base short and J 4 bases short, with 7 bases between. The CDR3 extends over 14 amino acids. CDR3: CASSLVSFNEKLFF. The CDR3 DNA follows: TGTGCCAGCAGCTTAGTGTCATTTAATGAAAAACTGTTTTTT.

The rearrangement uses TRBV6-2 or TRBV6-3 and TRBJ2-5, with 11 bases aligning to TRBD2. With 6 bases clipped from V and 3 bases from J, the junction kept 6 bases outside the gene matches. This CDR3 comprises 15 residues. Germline V gene data show CDR1 as MNHEY and CDR2 as SVGEGT. CDR3 sequence reads: CASRKTSGIEETQYF. The DNA of the CDR3 is TGTGCCAGCAGGAAGACTAGCGGGATTGAAGAGACCCAGTACTTC.

Only a few counts were recorded for this clonotype. The chain is built from TRBV10-3 and TRBJ2-2; 10 nucleotides agree with TRBD2. Germline assignment: CDR1 ENHRY and CDR2 SYGVKD. This CDR3 is 16 amino acids long. Trimming at V came to 11 bases and at J to 0 bases, leaving 9 bases not matched to a gene. CDR3 in amino acids: CASGRLAGANTGELFF. Written as DNA, the CDR3 is TGTGCCTCCGGAAGGCTAGCGGGGGCGAACACCGGGGAGCTGTTTTTT.